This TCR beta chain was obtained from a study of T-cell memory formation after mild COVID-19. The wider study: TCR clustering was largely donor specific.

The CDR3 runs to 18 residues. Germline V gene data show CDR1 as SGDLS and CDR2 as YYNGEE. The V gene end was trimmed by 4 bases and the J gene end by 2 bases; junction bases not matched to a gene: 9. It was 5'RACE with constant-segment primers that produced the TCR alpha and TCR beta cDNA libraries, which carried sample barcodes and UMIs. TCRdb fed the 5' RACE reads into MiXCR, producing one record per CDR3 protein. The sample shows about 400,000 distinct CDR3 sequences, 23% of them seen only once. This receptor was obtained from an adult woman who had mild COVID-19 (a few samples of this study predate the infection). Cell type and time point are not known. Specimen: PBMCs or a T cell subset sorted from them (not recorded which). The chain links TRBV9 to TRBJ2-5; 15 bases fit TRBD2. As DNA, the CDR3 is TGTGCCAGCAGCCCCCGGACTAGCGGGGGGGTAAAACAAGAGACCCAGTACTTC. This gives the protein CASSPRTSGGVKQETQYF.